This T cell receptor beta chain was profiled in a study of cytomegalovirus exposure and HLA in healthy donors. Overall study: Earlier results showed almost 120 million unique TCR beta sequences derived from approximately 170 million T cells. Study-wide findings and caveats: One cluster of highly shared sequence variants probably arose as a sequencing artifact.

The trim removed 0 bases at V and 1 base at J, leaving 9 bases unmatched. CDR1 is SGHRS, CDR2 YFSETQ, per germline. The CDR3 consists of 18 residues. The PCR ran on 60 Vbeta and 13 Jbeta primers. Repertoires were generated with immunoSEQ multiplex PCR, while TCRdb's copy carries only in-frame clones and drops some. This table has roughly 100,000 clones, over 70% appearing once. Notes on this clone: What it recognizes is unknown.

Sequenced material: PBMCs. The rearrangement links TRBV5-1 to TRBJ2-5; 10 positions match TRBD2. The receptor was derived from a female donor in good health and CMV-seronegative. Here the CDR3 reads CASSLAASGSGVQETQYF. CDR3 coding DNA: TGCGCCAGCAGCTTGGCGGCTAGCGGGAGCGGGGTCCAAGAGACCCAGTACTTC.